One and the same sample provided the 7 T cell receptor beta chains below, sequenced in a study of blood T cell repertoires in COVID-19. The protocol was immunoSEQ multiplex PCR, while the TCRdb copy is restricted to in-frame clones and leaves out a portion. The data show about 80,000 clones, less than 85% seen once. Sequenced sample: peripheral blood. These receptors came from a man between 65 and 85 years old with active or convalescent COVID-19.

This chain uses TRBV28 with TRBJ1-6; D gene ambiguous. CDR3 length equals 14 residues. Per the germline V gene, CDR1 is MDHEN and CDR2 is SYDVKM. V lost 5 bases, J lost 7 bases, and 12 bases lay in between. The CDR3 reads CASSPRTDNSPLHF. The CDR3 nucleotides read TGTGCCAGCAGTCCCCGGACTGACAATTCACCCCTCCACTTT. Using reference TRBV28 and TRBJ1-6 for the parts outside the CDR3, the full variable domain is DVKVTQSSRYLVKRTGEKVFLECVQDMDHENMFWYRQDPGLGLRLIYFSYDVKMKEKGDIPEGYSVSREKKERFSLILESASTNQTSMYLCASSPRTDNSPLHFGNGTRLTVT.

The CDR3 reads CASGTSGGGNTQYF. Written as DNA, the CDR3 is TGTGCCAGCGGGACTAGCGGGGGCGGAAATACGCAGTATTTT. V gene TRBV6-6 combines with J gene TRBJ2-3; TRBD2 agrees at 14 bases. Unmatched junction bases numbered 5, after V lost 8 bases and J lost 7 bases. There are 14 residues in the CDR3. Germline V gene lookup returns CDR1 MNHNY and CDR2 SVGAGI (reference sequence).

This clone occurred a few times. This sequence joins TRBV18 and TRBJ1-2; TRBD1 matches 7 bases. Germline loops: CDR1 KGHSH, CDR2 LQKENI. Losses at the gene ends were 0 bases for V and 6 bases for J; bases not matched to a gene: 7. The CDR3 extends over 15 amino acids. The CDR3 nucleotides read TGTGCCAGCTCACCACCAACAAGACAGGGTAATGGCTACACCTTC. It translates to CASSPPTRQGNGYTF.

Only a few counts were recorded for this clone. V usage is TRBV5-4 and J usage is TRBJ2-7, with TRBD1 identical over 7 bases. Losses at the gene ends were 5 bases for V and 4 bases for J; bases not matched to a gene: 6. Germline CDR1 SGHNT, CDR2 YYREEE (reference sequence). There are 13 residues in the CDR3. CDR3 sequence (DNA): TGTGCCAGCAGTTGGACAGGCTCATACGAGCAGTACTTC. Translation: CASSWTGSYEQYF.

The V gene is TRBV7-9, the J gene TRBJ2-5, with 15 bases lining up with TRBD2. The J segment lost 4 bases and the V segment lost 5 bases, leaving 2 bases of the junction unmatched. CDR1 is SEHNR and CDR2 is FQNEAQ in the germline V gene (reference sequence). This CDR3 is 15 amino acids long. The CDR3 region is CASSPGLAGGETQYF. CDR3 sequence (DNA): TGTGCCAGCAGCCCGGGACTAGCGGGGGGAGAGACCCAGTACTTC.

The J gene is TRBJ1-1, the V gene TRBV21-1; the D call TRBD1 from the table was never checked on the DNA. TRBV21-1 is a listed pseudogene. The CDR3 is 11 residues long. The CDR3 reads CASRGTAKAFF. The CDR3 DNA reads TGTGCCAGCAGGGGGACAGCGAAAGCTTTCTTT.

The rearrangement links TRBV7-3 to TRBJ1-3; no definite D call. The CDR3 has 13 residues. The V end lost 5 bases, the J end lost 4 bases, and 9 bases lay between the germline ends. In germline, CDR1 is SGHTA, CDR2 FQGTGA. Written as DNA, the CDR3 is TGTGCCAGCAGCCAAGAGCCCGGAAACACCATATATTTT. This codes for CASSQEPGNTIYF.